These 10 T cell receptor beta chains share one sample of origin, sequenced in a study of PD-L1 blockade in urothelial cancer. TCRdb's copy holds only in-frame clones and misses some; the assay was immunoSEQ multiplex PCR. The data show roughly 100,000 clones, roughly 85% seen once. The time point denotes: peripheral blood 6 weeks after treatment start. The specimen comprised PBMCs, sampled around atezolizumab (anti-PD-L1) treatment. The receptors come from a man aged 65 to 85 with urothelial cancer.

The rearrangement joins TRBV30 to TRBJ2-7, with TRBD1 matching over 9 bases. Trimming removed 3 bases from V and 3 bases from J; junction bases left unmatched: 6. There are 14 residues in the CDR3. Germline V gene lookup returns CDR1 GTSNPN and CDR2 SVGIG (reference sequence). The CDR3 region is CAWSPGQGLYEQYF. The CDR3 DNA sequence: TGTGCCTGGAGCCCAGGACAGGGGCTCTACGAGCAGTACTTC.

In its sample, this clone was seen a few times. The DNA of the CDR3 is TGTGCCAGTAAATCGGGACAGACCAACAATGAGCAGTTCTTC. Protein sequence: CASKSGQTNNEQFF. The rearrangement links TRBV19 to TRBJ2-1; 7 bases fit TRBD1. CDR1 and CDR2 from the germline V gene are LNHDA and SQIVND (reference sequence). Trimming cost V 7 bases and J 5 bases; bases outside gene matches: 8. The CDR3 runs to 14 residues.

J is TRBJ1-1 and V is TRBV29-1; 8 bases align to TRBD1. This CDR3 has 13 residues. Trimming cost V 7 bases and J 4 bases; bases outside gene matches: 8. Germline values: CDR1 SQVTM, CDR2 ANQGSEA. In DNA, the CDR3 is TGCAGCGCGTCGACAGGGGTCGGCACTGAAGCTTTCTTT. Its protein product is CSASTGVGTEAFF.

The chain employs TRBV4-3 and TRBJ2-1; TRBD2 aligns across 13 bases. V was clipped by 3 bases and J by 9 bases; unmatched bases: 5. Per germline, CDR1 LGHNA and CDR2 YSLEER. The CDR3 consists of 15 residues. CDR3 protein: CASSQGTSGIGEQFF. CDR3 nucleotide sequence: TGCGCCAGCAGCCAGGGGACTAGCGGGATTGGTGAGCAGTTCTTC.

The genes are TRBV19 and TRBJ1-5; TRBD1 matches at 10 bases. Trimming cost V 8 bases and J 5 bases; bases outside gene matches: 6. Germline V gene sequence: CDR1 LNHDA, CDR2 SQIVND (reference sequence). The CDR3 is 14 residues long. As DNA, the CDR3 is TGTGCCAGTTCGGGGACAGGGGCGTATCAGCCCCAGCATTTT. Translation: CASSGTGAYQPQHF.

V gene TRBV25-1 combines with J gene TRBJ2-5; 8 nucleotides line up with TRBD1. This CDR3 comprises 15 residues. Germline V gives CDR1 MGHDK, CDR2 SYGVNS. V lost 3 bases and J lost 7; bases outside the gene matches: 10. The CDR3, as DNA: TGTGCCAGCAGTGATCTCAGGGGGCGAGTGGGGACCCAGTACTTC. It encodes CASSDLRGRVGTQYF.

The J gene is TRBJ2-2, the V gene TRBV5-1; 12 nucleotides align to TRBD2. V shed 5 bases, J shed 4 bases, and the junction held 3 bases outside the gene matches. CDR1 and CDR2 from the germline V gene are SGHRS and YFSETQ. This CDR3 has 15 residues. The CDR3 protein is CASREGLAGTGELFF. CDR3 DNA sequence: TGCGCCAGCAGGGAGGGACTAGCGGGCACCGGGGAGCTGTTTTTT.

The chain recombines TRBV7-2 with TRBJ2-4; D unresolved. This CDR3 contains 18 residues. CDR1 and CDR2 (germline): SGHTA, FQGNSA. V dropped 5 bases and J dropped 0 bases, with 20 bases sitting between them. The CDR3 DNA follows: TGTGCCAGCAGCCCCGACAATCCACTTGTACTAGCCAAAAACATTCAGTACTTC. Translating gives CASSPDNPLVLAKNIQYF. The complete variable domain, with remaining parts taken from reference TRBV7-2 and TRBJ2-4, reads GAGVSQSPSNKVTEKGKDVELRCDPISGHTALYWYRQSLGQGLEFLIYFQGNSAPDKSGLPSDRFSAERTGGSVSTLTIQRTQQEDSAVYLCASSPDNPLVLAKNIQYFGAGTRLSVL.

The chain is built from TRBV7-6 and TRBJ2-1, with a weak D call TRBD1 (6 bases). Trimming stripped 0 bases from V and 5 bases from J, with 8 bases between. Germline lookup yields CDR1 SGHVS and CDR2 FNYEAQ. The CDR3 is made up of 14 amino acids. Here the CDR3 DNA reads TGTGCCAGCAGCTTAGCCTGGACAGACAATGAGCAGTTCTTC. Amino acid sequence: CASSLAWTDNEQFF.

V gene TRBV2 combines with J gene TRBJ2-7, with TRBD1 as a possible D gene (6 bases). This CDR3 contains 13 residues. The V end was cut by 4 bases, the J end by 4 bases, with 11 bases between. Germline-derived CDR1 and CDR2 are SNHLY and FYNNEI. The CDR3 is CASSGQAGYEQYF. The CDR3 bases are TGTGCCAGCAGTGGACAGGCAGGGTACGAGCAGTACTTC.